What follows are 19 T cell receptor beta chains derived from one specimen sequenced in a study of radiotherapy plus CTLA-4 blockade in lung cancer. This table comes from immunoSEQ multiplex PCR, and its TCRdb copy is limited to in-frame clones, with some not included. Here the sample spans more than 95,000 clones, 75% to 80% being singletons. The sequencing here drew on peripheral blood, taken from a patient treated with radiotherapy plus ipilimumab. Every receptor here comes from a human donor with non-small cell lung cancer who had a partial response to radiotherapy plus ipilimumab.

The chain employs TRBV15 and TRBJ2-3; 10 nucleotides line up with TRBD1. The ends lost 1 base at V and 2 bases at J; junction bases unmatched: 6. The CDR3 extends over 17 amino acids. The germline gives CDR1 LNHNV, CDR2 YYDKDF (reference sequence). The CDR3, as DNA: TGTGCCACCAGCAGAGGGGGGGGGACAGGGGTCACAGATACGCAGTATTTT. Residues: CATSRGGGTGVTDTQYF.

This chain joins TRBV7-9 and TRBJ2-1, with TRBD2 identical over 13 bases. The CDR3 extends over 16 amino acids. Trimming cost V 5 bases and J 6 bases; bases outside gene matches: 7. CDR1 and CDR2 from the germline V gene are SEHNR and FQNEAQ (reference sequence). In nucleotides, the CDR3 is TGTGCCAGCAGCCTCCGACTAGCGGGAGGACCCAATGAGCAGTTCTTC. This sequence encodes CASSLRLAGGPNEQFF.

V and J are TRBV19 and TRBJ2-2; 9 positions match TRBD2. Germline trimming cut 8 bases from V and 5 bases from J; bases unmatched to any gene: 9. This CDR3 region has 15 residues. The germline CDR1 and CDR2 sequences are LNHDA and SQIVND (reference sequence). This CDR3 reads CASQARTSVTGELFF. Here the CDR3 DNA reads TGTGCCAGTCAAGCCAGGACTAGCGTTACCGGGGAGCTGTTTTTT. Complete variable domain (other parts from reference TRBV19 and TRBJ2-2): DGGITQSPKYLFRKEGQNVTLSCEQNLNHDAMYWYRQDPGQGLRLIYYSQIVNDFQKGDIAEGYSVSREKKESFPLTVTSAQKNPTAFYLCASQARTSVTGELFFGEGSRLTVL.

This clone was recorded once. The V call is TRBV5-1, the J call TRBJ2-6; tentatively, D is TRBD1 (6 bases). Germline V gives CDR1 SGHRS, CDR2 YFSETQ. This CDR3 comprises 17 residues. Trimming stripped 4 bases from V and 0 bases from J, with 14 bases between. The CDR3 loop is CASSIGTPSSGANVLTF. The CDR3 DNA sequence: TGCGCCAGCAGCATCGGGACACCTAGCTCTGGGGCCAACGTCCTGACTTTC.

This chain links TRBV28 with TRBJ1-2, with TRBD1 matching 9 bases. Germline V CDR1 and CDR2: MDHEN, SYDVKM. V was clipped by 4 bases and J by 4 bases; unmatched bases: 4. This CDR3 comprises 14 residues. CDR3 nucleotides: TGTGCCAGCAGTTCGGGACAGGGCCTCTATGGCTACACCTTC. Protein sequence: CASSSGQGLYGYTF.

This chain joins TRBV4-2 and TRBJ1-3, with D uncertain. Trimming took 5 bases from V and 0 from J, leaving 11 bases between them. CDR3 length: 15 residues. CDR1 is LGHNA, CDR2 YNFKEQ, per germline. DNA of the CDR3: TGTGCCAGCAGCGGTCGGGCGGGCTCTGGAAACACCATATATTTT. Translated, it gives CASSGRAGSGNTIYF.

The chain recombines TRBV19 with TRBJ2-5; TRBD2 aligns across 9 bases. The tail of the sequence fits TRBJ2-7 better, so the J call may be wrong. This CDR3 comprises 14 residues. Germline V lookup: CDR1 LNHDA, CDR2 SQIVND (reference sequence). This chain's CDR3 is CASSGASGAYEQYF. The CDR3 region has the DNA TGTGCCAGTAGCGGGGCTAGCGGGGCCTACGAGCAGTACTTC.

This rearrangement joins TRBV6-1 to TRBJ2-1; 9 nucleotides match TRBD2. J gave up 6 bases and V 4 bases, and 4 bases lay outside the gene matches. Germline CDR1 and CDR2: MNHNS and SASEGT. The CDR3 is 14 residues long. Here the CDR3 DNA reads TGTGCCAGCAGTGTTGAGGGACTAGCCAATGAGCAGTTCTTC. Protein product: CASSVEGLANEQFF.

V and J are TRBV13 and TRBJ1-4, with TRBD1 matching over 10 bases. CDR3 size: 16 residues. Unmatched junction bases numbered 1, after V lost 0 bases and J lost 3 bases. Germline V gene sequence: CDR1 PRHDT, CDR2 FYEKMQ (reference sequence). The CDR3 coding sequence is TGTGCCAGCAGCTTAGGGACAGGGGGCCCTAATGAAAAACTGTTTTTT. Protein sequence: CASSLGTGGPNEKLFF. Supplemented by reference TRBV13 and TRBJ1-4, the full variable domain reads AAGVIQSPRHLIKEKRETATLKCYPIPRHDTVYWYQQGPGQDPQFLISFYEKMQSDKGSIPDRFSAQQFSDYHSELNMSSLELGDSALYFCASSLGTGGPNEKLFFGSGTQLSVL.

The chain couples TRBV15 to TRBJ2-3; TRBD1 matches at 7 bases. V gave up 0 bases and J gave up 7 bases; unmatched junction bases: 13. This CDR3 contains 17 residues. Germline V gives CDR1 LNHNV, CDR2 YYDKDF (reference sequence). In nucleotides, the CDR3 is TGTGCCACCAGCAGAGATATAAAGGGTGGCAGGGGGAATACGCAGTATTTT. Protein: CATSRDIKGGRGNTQYF.

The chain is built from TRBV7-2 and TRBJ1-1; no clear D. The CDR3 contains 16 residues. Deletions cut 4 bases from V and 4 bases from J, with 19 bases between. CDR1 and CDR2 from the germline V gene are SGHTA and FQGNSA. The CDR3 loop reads CASSSLSINSGTEAFF. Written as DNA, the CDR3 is TGTGCCAGCAGCTCATTAAGCATTAACTCGGGCACTGAAGCTTTCTTT.

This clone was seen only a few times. CDR3 region: CASSWSAGGPYEQYV. The DNA of the CDR3 is TGTGCCAGCAGCTGGTCGGCGGGGGGGCCCTACGAGCAGTACGTC. The chain combines TRBV5-4 with TRBJ2-7, with 9 bases aligning to TRBD2. V was pared by 3 bases and J by 2 bases, with 6 bases of the junction left unmatched. This CDR3 region has 15 residues. The V gene's germline CDR1 is SGHNT and CDR2 YYREEE (reference sequence).

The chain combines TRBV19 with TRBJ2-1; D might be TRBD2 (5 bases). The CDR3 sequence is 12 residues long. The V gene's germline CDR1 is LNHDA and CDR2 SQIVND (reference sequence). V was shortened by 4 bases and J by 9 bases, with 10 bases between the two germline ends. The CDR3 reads CASSTRLLEQFF. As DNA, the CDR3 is TGTGCCAGTAGTACGCGACTACTTGAGCAGTTCTTC.

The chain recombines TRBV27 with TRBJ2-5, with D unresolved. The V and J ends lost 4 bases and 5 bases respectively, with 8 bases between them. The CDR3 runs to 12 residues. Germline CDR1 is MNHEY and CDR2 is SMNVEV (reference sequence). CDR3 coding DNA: TGTGCCAGCAGTTCTAACCTGGAGACCCAGTACTTC. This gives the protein CASSSNLETQYF.

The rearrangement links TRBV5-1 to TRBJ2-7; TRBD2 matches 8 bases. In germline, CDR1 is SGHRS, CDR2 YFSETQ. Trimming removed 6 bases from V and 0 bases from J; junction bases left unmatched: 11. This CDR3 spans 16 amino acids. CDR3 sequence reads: CASNLTGTSSSYEQYV. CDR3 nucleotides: TGCGCCAGCAACCTCACCGGGACTAGTAGCTCCTACGAGCAGTACGTC.

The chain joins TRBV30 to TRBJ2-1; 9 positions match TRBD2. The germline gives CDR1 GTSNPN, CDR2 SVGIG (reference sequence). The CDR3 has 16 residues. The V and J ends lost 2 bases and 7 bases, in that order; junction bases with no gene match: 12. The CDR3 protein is CAWSNLLAGMSNEQFF. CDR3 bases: TGTGCCTGGAGTAATCTTCTAGCGGGAATGTCGAATGAGCAGTTCTTC. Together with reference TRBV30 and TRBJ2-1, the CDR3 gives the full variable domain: SQTIHQWPATLVQPVGSPLSLECTVEGTSNPNLYWYRQAAGRGLQLLFYSVGIGQISSEVPQNLSASRPQDRQFILSSKKLLLSDSGFYLCAWSNLLAGMSNEQFFGPGTRLTVL.

CDR3 DNA sequence: TGTGCCAGCAGCCAACGGAGGGACCAAGAGACCCAGTACTTC. This sequence encodes CASSQRRDQETQYF. The rearrangement links TRBV14 to TRBJ2-5; TRBD2 might be the D (6 bases). With 2 bases removed from V and 0 bases from J, the gap between germline ends came to 7 bases. Germline V lookup: CDR1 SGHDN, CDR2 FVKESK. The CDR3 runs to 14 residues.

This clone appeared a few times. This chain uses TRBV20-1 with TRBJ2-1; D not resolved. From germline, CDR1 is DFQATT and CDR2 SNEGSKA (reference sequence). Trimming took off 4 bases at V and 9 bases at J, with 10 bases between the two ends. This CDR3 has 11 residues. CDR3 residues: CSAIYTVEQFF. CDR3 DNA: TGCAGTGCTATCTATACGGTTGAGCAGTTCTTC.

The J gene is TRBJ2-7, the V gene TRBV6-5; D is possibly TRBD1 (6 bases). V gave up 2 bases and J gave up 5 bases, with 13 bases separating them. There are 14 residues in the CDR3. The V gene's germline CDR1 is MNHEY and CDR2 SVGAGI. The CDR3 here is CASSYGGGVNEQYF. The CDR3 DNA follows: TGTGCCAGCAGTTACGGTGGGGGCGTGAACGAGCAGTACTTC.